The next 8 T cell receptor beta chains were all read from a single sample in a study of T cells in Graves' hyperthyroidism and ophthalmopathy. Researchers amplified the TCR beta CDR3 regions from RNA transcripts. A set of HTBI primers served as the primers for a first-round RT-PCR of the TCR CDR3. TCRdb processed the multiplex PCR reads anew with MiXCR; each CDR3 protein has one entry. Here the sample spans about 500,000 distinct CDR3 sequences, over 35% being singletons. The specimen was peripheral blood or thyroid tissue (not recorded which). The receptor set was obtained from an adult woman with Graves' disease, either hyperthyroidism or ophthalmopathy (not recorded which).

The CDR3 protein is CASRSGSLALTEAFF. The CDR3 DNA sequence: TGTGCCAGCAGATCTGGATCCCTCGCCCTTACTGAAGCTTTCTTT. J is TRBJ1-1 and V is TRBV6-5; no clear D. There are 15 residues in the CDR3. Germline V gene data show CDR1 as MNHEY and CDR2 as SVGAGI. Trimming removed 6 bases at V and 5 bases at J, with 19 bases between.

The rearrangement links TRBV10-3 to TRBJ1-2; D is uncertain. The CDR3 contains 13 residues. The germline V and J ends were trimmed by 2 bases and 4 bases, with 8 bases remaining between them. CDR1 and CDR2 from the germline V gene are ENHRY and SYGVKD. The CDR3 DNA is TGTGCCATCAGTGAGGGCGTTTCCTATGGCTACACCTTC. Translated, it gives CAISEGVSYGYTF.

The chain has TRBV7-2 and TRBJ1-1; TRBD1 matches 7 bases. The CDR3 is 13 amino acids. V was pared by 6 bases and J by 7 bases, with 8 bases of the junction left unmatched. Germline CDR1 is SGHTA and CDR2 is FQGNSA. The CDR3 sequence is CASRRTGTDEAFF. The CDR3 DNA follows: TGTGCCAGCAGGCGTACCGGGACAGATGAAGCTTTCTTT. Full variable domain (rest looked up from reference TRBV7-2 and TRBJ1-1): GAGVSQSPSNKVTEKGKDVELRCDPISGHTALYWYRQSLGQGLEFLIYFQGNSAPDKSGLPSDRFSAERTGGSVSTLTIQRTQQEDSAVYLCASRRTGTDEAFFGQGTRLTVV.

The rearrangement joins TRBV20-1 to TRBJ2-2, with 14 positions matching TRBD2. The CDR3 covers 18 residues. Germline assignment: CDR1 DFQATT and CDR2 SNEGSKA (reference sequence). Unmatched junction bases numbered 4, after V lost 0 bases and J lost 1 base. The CDR3 nucleotides are TGCAGTGCTAGAGATCTGACTAGCGGGAGGGTGAACACCGGGGAGCTGTTTTTT. Its protein is CSARDLTSGRVNTGELFF.

V gene TRBV7-9 combines with J gene TRBJ2-7; D gene ambiguous. This CDR3 is built from 13 residues. Trimming left V 1 base short and J 7 bases short, with 11 bases between. Germline V gives CDR1 SEHNR, CDR2 FQNEAQ (reference sequence). The CDR3, as DNA: TGTGCCAGCAGCTTAGAGACTTTGCGGGAGCAGTACTTC. This codes for CASSLETLREQYF.

J is TRBJ1-1 and V is TRBV13; D gene ambiguous. Germline-derived CDR1 and CDR2 are PRHDT and FYEKMQ (reference sequence). V lost 6 bases, J lost 12 bases, and 17 bases lay in between. The CDR3 has 12 amino acids. In nucleotides, the CDR3 is TGTGCCAGCAGAGCCTCGGGCCCCTATCCTTTCTTT. Encoded protein: CASRASGPYPFF.

This clonotype was counted a few times. The chain employs TRBV3-2 and TRBJ1-2; TRBD1, as called in the table, went unchecked against the DNA. TRBV3-2 constitutes a pseudogene. This CDR3 comprises 13 residues. The DNA of the CDR3 is TGTGCCAGCAGCCAAGATGTCCCCAGAGGCTACACCTTC. Translation: CASSQDVPRGYTF.

This clonotype was seen repeatedly, ten times or more. The chain links TRBV20-1 to TRBJ2-7, with D perhaps being TRBD1 or TRBD2 (5 bases each). This CDR3 is 12 amino acids long. CDR1 DFQATT and CDR2 SNEGSKA come from the germline V gene (reference sequence). V was cut by 1 base and J by 4 bases, with 8 bases left in between. The CDR3 DNA is TGCAGTGCTAGAGTGGGGGTATACGAGCAGTACTTC. It specifies CSARVGVYEQYF.